Each of the 22 T cell receptor beta chains below was sequenced from the same sample in a study of blood T cells in healthy people across ages. PCR was performed a second time for about 7 to 12 cycles using a sample-barcoded 5' primer and a J-beta primer mix. A single record per CDR3 protein comes from TCRdb applying MiXCR to the 5' RACE reads. The data hold about 670,000 distinct CDR3 sequences, with about 43% observed a single time. Material: blood. The receptors shown here come from an elderly man in good health.

V and J are TRBV9 and TRBJ2-1; no clear D gene. Per germline, CDR1 SGDLS and CDR2 YYNGEE. This CDR3 contains 14 residues. Between the trimmed V and J ends, which lost 2 bases and 3 bases, there was a span of 9 bases. The CDR3 DNA reads TGTGCCAGCAGCGTGGGCCTAGGCTACAATGAGCAGTTCTTC. It specifies CASSVGLGYNEQFF.

This clonotype was observed a handful of times. This chain's CDR3 is CASRPRDRDNNEQFF. CDR3 DNA sequence: TGTGCCAGCAGGCCTCGGGACAGGGATAACAATGAGCAGTTCTTC. V and J are TRBV3-1 and TRBJ2-1; 9 bases line up with TRBD1. Germline V gives CDR1 LGHDT, CDR2 YNNKEL (reference sequence). CDR3 length: 15 amino acids. V shed 6 bases, J shed 5 bases, and the junction held 8 bases outside the gene matches.

This chain joins TRBV3-1 and TRBJ2-7, with a tentative D call TRBD2 (5 bases). The CDR3 has 14 residues. In germline, CDR1 is LGHDT, CDR2 YNNKEL (reference sequence). V dropped 4 bases and J dropped 4 bases, with 14 bases sitting between them. CDR3 sequence (DNA): TGTGCCAGCAGCCCGAGCGGCAACACTTACGAGCAGTACTTC. As protein: CASSPSGNTYEQYF.

The chain couples TRBV6-2 or TRBV6-3 to TRBJ2-7; D may match TRBD1 or TRBD2 (6 bases each). CDR3 length: 14 residues. Between the trimmed V and J ends, which lost 10 bases and 2 bases, there was a span of 18 bases. Germline CDR1 is MNHEY and CDR2 is SVGEGT. In nucleotides, the CDR3 is TGTGCCATTACGGGGGCAGGGGCGACCTACGAGCAGTACTTC. Translation gives CAITGAGATYEQYF.

Remarks on this clonotype: Possible read error: a much larger clone is one base away. The chain has TRBV29-1 and TRBJ2-4; D possibly corresponds to TRBD2 (5 bases). The DNA end favors TRBJ2-7, so the J call may be wrong. In germline, CDR1 is SQVTM, CDR2 ANQGSEA. The CDR3 extends over 11 amino acids. The CDR3 is CSGRTLYEQYF. The CDR3 nucleotides read TGCAGCGGCAGGACTCTCTACGAGCAGTACTTC.

In this sample, this clonotype turned up a few times. This chain joins TRBV12-3 or TRBV12-4 and TRBJ2-5; D gene ambiguous. The CDR3 contains 12 residues. Trimming took off 3 bases at V and 5 bases at J, with 7 bases between the two ends. The CDR3 coding sequence is TGTGCCAGCAGTTTTTTTCCTGAGACCCAGTACTTC. Translated: CASSFFPETQYF.

Only one count was recorded for this clonotype. This chain joins TRBV5-1 and TRBJ2-7; maybe TRBD1 (6 bases). Trimming stripped 8 bases from V and 2 bases from J, with 14 bases between. The CDR3 sequence is 13 residues long. CDR1 SGHRS and CDR2 YFSETQ come from the germline V gene. The chain's CDR3 is CARGGWGTYEQYF. The DNA of the CDR3 is TGCGCCAGAGGGGGTTGGGGAACCTACGAGCAGTACTTC.

V usage is TRBV11-2 and J usage is TRBJ2-3; a weak D match, TRBD1 (6 bases). V lost 4 bases, J lost 11 bases, and 19 bases lay in between. CDR3 length: 14 residues. CDR1 and CDR2 (germline): SGHAT, FQNNGV. For the CDR3, the DNA is TGTGCCAGCAGCTCAGAACAGGGCTTGTGTGAGCAGTATTTT. Translated: CASSSEQGLCEQYF.

This clonotype was observed a handful of times. The rearrangement uses TRBV6-5 and TRBJ1-2, with D perhaps matching TRBD1 (5 bases). V was trimmed by 2 bases and J by 4 bases, leaving 14 bases between them. The CDR3 sequence is 15 residues long. Germline CDR1 and CDR2: MNHEY and SVGAGI. In DNA, the CDR3 is TGTGCCAGCAGTTACAGCGGCAGGGTAGGCTATGGCTACACCTTC. It codes for CASSYSGRVGYGYTF.

The table lists this clonotype with a few counts. The chain carries TRBV10-1 and TRBJ1-4, with D possibly TRBD1 on 5 matching bases. This CDR3 spans 13 amino acids. Germline assignment: CDR1 WNHNN and CDR2 SYGVQD (reference sequence). V was trimmed by 4 bases and J by 6 bases, leaving 9 bases between them. This CDR3 reads CASSADIDEKLFF. The CDR3 nucleotides are TGCGCCAGCAGTGCGGACATTGATGAAAAACTGTTTTTT.

Remarks on this clonotype: The missing conserved phenylalanine or tryptophan at the end of this CDR3 makes a read error likely. The V and J genes are TRBV6-2 or TRBV6-3 and TRBJ2-7, with a weak D call TRBD2 (12 bases). The J call may be faulty, since TRBJ2-1 better matches the DNA end. Germline CDR1 is MNHEY and CDR2 is SVGEGT. This CDR3 is built from 16 residues. CDR3 sequence (DNA): TGTGCCAGCAGTTGGACTAGCGGGACAGGGGGGTATGAGCAGTTCCTC. Protein: CASSWTSGTGGYEQFL.

This clonotype was detected once. A clone one base away is much larger, so this may be a read error. The V call is TRBV5-1, the J call TRBJ1-1, with 7 bases fitting TRBD1. The CDR3 totals 14 residues. Per germline, CDR1 SGHRS and CDR2 YFSETQ. This CDR3 reads CGSSLEGANTEAFF. In nucleotides, the CDR3 is TGCGGCAGCAGCCTGGAGGGGGCGAACACTGAAGCTTTCTTT.

This clonotype appeared a few times. The chain carries TRBV5-6 and TRBJ1-1; D remains ambiguous. Germline values: CDR1 SGHDT, CDR2 YYEEEE. Trimming took off 6 bases at V and 0 bases at J, with 12 bases between the two ends. This CDR3 is built from 14 residues. In DNA form, the CDR3 reads TGTGCCAGCACCCTTTACGGTGTGAACACTGAAGCTTTCTTT. Translated: CASTLYGVNTEAFF.

This chain's CDR3 is CSGGQGYTEAFF. The CDR3 nucleotides read TGCAGCGGCGGACAGGGGTACACTGAAGCTTTCTTT. The V gene is TRBV29-1, the J gene TRBJ1-1; 9 bases line up with TRBD1. This CDR3 is built from 12 residues. The junction had 3 bases not matched to a gene; V was cut back by 7 bases and J by 3 bases. Germline V gene lookup returns CDR1 SQVTM and CDR2 ANQGSEA.

The V call is TRBV28, the J call TRBJ2-1, with 10 bases matching TRBD1. CDR3 length equals 16 residues. The J segment lost 3 bases and the V segment lost 4 bases, leaving 6 bases of the junction unmatched. Germline V gives CDR1 MDHEN, CDR2 SYDVKM. CDR3 in DNA: TGTGCCAGCAGTTCAAGACAGGGGGCCTTCTACAATGAGCAGTTCTTC. Residues: CASSSRQGAFYNEQFF.

The chain has TRBV9 and TRBJ2-1; D might be TRBD1 or TRBD2, each matching 6 bases. Germline V lookup: CDR1 SGDLS, CDR2 YYNGEE. The CDR3 has 15 amino acids. V lost 1 base, J lost 13 bases, and 21 bases lay in between. CDR3: CASSVNSGAAIRQFF. In DNA, the CDR3 is TGTGCCAGCAGCGTAAATTCGGGGGCGGCTATTCGACAGTTCTTC.

This clonotype was observed a few times. This chain connects TRBV5-1 to TRBJ2-4; TRBD1 matches at 11 bases. V lost 1 base and J lost 4; bases outside the gene matches: 4. The CDR3 extends over 16 amino acids. Germline CDR1 reads SGHRS; CDR2 reads YFSETQ. This CDR3 reads CASSLPGQGGKNIQYF. The DNA of the CDR3 is TGCGCCAGCAGCTTGCCGGGACAGGGGGGGAAAAACATTCAGTACTTC.

V is TRBV28 and J is TRBJ2-1, with 7 bases identical to TRBD1. The germline V gene encodes CDR1 MDHEN and CDR2 SYDVKM. The CDR3 sequence is 12 residues long. With 5 bases clipped from V and 8 bases from J, the junction kept 3 bases outside the gene matches. CDR3 region: CASSVQGYEQFF. The CDR3, as DNA: TGTGCCAGCAGTGTACAGGGGTATGAGCAGTTCTTC.

This clonotype was counted between two and nine times. This rearrangement joins TRBV7-2 to TRBJ2-1; the match to TRBD2 covers 8 bases. The CDR3 extends over 15 amino acids. Trimming cost V 4 bases and J 6 bases; bases outside gene matches: 8. The germline V gene encodes CDR1 SGHTA and CDR2 FQGNSA. CDR3 DNA: TGTGCCAGCAGCTCCGGGGGGGCCACGTCCAATGAGCAGTTCTTC. Protein: CASSSGGATSNEQFF.

This rearrangement joins TRBV7-2 to TRBJ2-2, with D possibly matching TRBD1 (6 bases). The CDR3 runs to 16 residues. V gave up 3 bases and J gave up 4 bases, with 15 bases separating them. Germline loops: CDR1 SGHTA, CDR2 FQGNSA. CDR3 sequence (DNA): TGTGCCAGCAGCTTGTTCGGGCAGGGGACCACCGGGGAGCTGTTTTTT. Translation gives CASSLFGQGTTGELFF.

This clonotype appeared a few times. The V call is TRBV5-1, the J call TRBJ2-1, with D tentatively TRBD2 (5 bases). V was clipped by 6 bases and J by 9 bases, with 16 bases between them. The CDR3 length is 13 residues. Looked up from germline, CDR1 is SGHRS and CDR2 is YFSETQ. The CDR3 loop reads CASNLMGVGEQFF. The CDR3 DNA reads TGCGCCAGCAATTTGATGGGAGTGGGTGAGCAGTTCTTC.

The rearrangement joins TRBV20-1 to TRBJ2-2; D is unresolved. The germline CDR1 and CDR2 sequences are DFQATT and SNEGSKA (reference sequence). The CDR3 runs 15 residues. Deletions cut 3 bases from V and 0 bases from J, with 11 bases between. CDR3 sequence reads: CSASSDLTNTGELFF. The CDR3 nucleotides are TGCAGTGCTAGTTCAGACTTAACGAACACCGGGGAGCTGTTTTTT.